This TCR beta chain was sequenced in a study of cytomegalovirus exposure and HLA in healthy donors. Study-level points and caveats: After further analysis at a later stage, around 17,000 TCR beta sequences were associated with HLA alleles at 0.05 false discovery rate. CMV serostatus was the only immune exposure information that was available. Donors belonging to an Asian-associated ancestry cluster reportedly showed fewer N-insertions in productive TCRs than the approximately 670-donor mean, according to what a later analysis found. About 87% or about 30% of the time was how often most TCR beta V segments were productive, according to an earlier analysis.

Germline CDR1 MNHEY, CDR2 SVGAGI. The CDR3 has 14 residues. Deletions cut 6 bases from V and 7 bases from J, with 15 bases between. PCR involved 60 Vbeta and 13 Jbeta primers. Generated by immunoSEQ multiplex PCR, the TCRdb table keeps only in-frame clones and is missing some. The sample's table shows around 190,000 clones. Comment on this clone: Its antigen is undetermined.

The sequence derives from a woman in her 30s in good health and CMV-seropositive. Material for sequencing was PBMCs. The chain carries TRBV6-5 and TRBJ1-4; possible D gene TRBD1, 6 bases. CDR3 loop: CASSPDRLSEKLFF. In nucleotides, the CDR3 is TGTGCCAGCAGCCCCGACAGGTTGAGTGAAAAACTGTTTTTT.